This TCR beta chain was found in a study of spatial heterogeneity in lung cancer. Time point given: sample taken at primary tumor resection. Whole RNA from tumor, nontumor lung or frozen PBMC was sequenced unsorted. Patients with untreated early-stage non-small cell lung cancer, numbering 55 to 75, were the donors. This clonotype was found a few times. This CDR3 region has 17 residues. J lost 3 bases, V lost 0 bases, and 6 bases had no gene match. Germline-derived CDR1 and CDR2 are WNHNN and SYGVQD (reference sequence). Using its own MiXCR run on the 5' RACE reads, TCRdb lists one record per CDR3 protein. The sample shows tens of thousands of distinct CDR3 sequences, roughly 7% of them seen only once.

Sequencing was performed on PBMCs, taken at surgery. The source is a female donor with early-stage non-small cell lung cancer. The rearrangement joins TRBV10-1 to TRBJ2-3, with 10 bases aligning to TRBD1. CDR3 residues: CASSESGRQGATDTQYF. CDR3 nucleotide sequence: TGCGCCAGCAGTGAGTCGGGGAGACAGGGGGCAACAGATACGCAGTATTTT.